This is a list of T cell receptor beta chains from one sample in a study of T cell repertoires in cytomegalovirus infection. TCRdb re-called the reads with MiXCR, one entry per CDR3 protein. In the table there are approximately 990,000 distinct CDR3 sequences, more than 25% of which are singletons. These TCRs' antigens remain unknown. The starting material was cultured CD8+ T cells from PBMCs, obtained from culture after CMV antigen stimulation. These TCRs come from a human donor in good health (CMV status not recorded). Some clones in this sample may be carry-over from other donors' samples. CDR3s include the opening cysteine and the closing phenylalanine or tryptophan. Each record gives: J gene, clone size, V gene, CDR3 protein. Clone size, where shown, is once, few, many, or a class for clones that have expanded.

>TRBJ2-4|-|TRBV7-6
CASTSGFGAKNIQYF
>TRBJ1-2|-|TRBV5-6
CASSFSGTGSPPRRGYTF
>TRBJ1-2|-|TRBV6-1
CAILGGHGYTF
>TRBJ1-5|-|TRBV24-1
CATSDWTGTQPQHF
>TRBJ2-4|-|TRBV2
CASSEALLGGGAKNIQYF
>TRBJ2-1|few|TRBV6-5
CASSTRQSSLLYNEQFF
>TRBJ2-3|-|TRBV28
CASSSYPRSGSTRYTDTQYF
>TRBJ2-1|many|TRBV7-6
CASSLDPYRASSYNEQFF
>TRBJ1-1|-|TRBV9
CASSDGSRLVNTEAFF
>TRBJ2-2|few|TRBV6-5
CASSYSNGGDGELFF
>TRBJ1-5|few|TRBV19
CASSIDLWSNQPQHF
>TRBJ2-3|few|TRBV6-5
CASSYERGRTDTQYF
>TRBJ2-1|many|TRBV7-2
CASSPTTVIGYNEQFF
>TRBJ2-1|-|TRBV4-1
CASSQESNEQFF
>TRBJ2-3|-|TRBV18
CASSPDDRPTDTQYF
>TRBJ1-6|few|TRBV14
CASSLAGWGRPPYNSPLHF
>TRBJ2-3|many|TRBV7-2
CASSLFGGDTDTQYF
>TRBJ2-1|-|TRBV27
CASSTGVDEQFF
>TRBJ2-1|-|TRBV6-6
CASSPGRGGRYNEQFF
>TRBJ2-1|few|TRBV4-3
CASSQDQNSHEQFF
>TRBJ1-6|few|TRBV5-1
CASSPGTGEAYNSPLHF
>TRBJ1-5|many|TRBV28
CASSLDRDSNQPQHF
>TRBJ2-7|many|TRBV12-3/TRBV12-4
CASSLAASSYEQYF
>TRBJ2-3|-|TRBV7-9
CASSFPGLAITDTQYF
>TRBJ2-5|many|TRBV7-8
CASKREGWETQYF
>TRBJ1-4|few|TRBV14
CASSPETAPTEKLFF